This T cell receptor beta chain is drawn from a study of cytomegalovirus exposure and HLA in healthy donors. Study-wide results and limits: Sequencing depth roughly uniform across donors was assumed in presence/absence analyses. In a later analysis, approximately 18,000 TCR beta sequences were associated with HLA alleles at 0.05 false discovery rate. By HLA locus, TCR association rates varied in a later analysis, with DRB1 showing the most and HLA-C the fewest.

The PCR was carried out with 60 Vbeta primers and 13 Jbeta primers. How the authors handled the data: Among the unique TCR beta chains that a later analysis counted, about 84 million in all, approximately 12 million were shared. Measured with immunoSEQ multiplex PCR; TCRdb has only the in-frame clones, and not every one. V and J calls and clone size are those listed in that table; D and trimming were worked out from the DNA. The sample consists of 250,000 to 300,000 clones, approximately 84% of them appearing once. The germline V gene encodes CDR1 SGHNT and CDR2 YENEEA. The CDR3 has 15 residues. Trimming took off 2 bases at V and 0 bases at J, with 8 bases between the two ends. With regard to this clone: Its cognate antigen is unknown.

The V gene is TRBV11-3, the J gene TRBJ2-1, with a possible D match to TRBD2 (6 bases). The sequencing input was PBMCs. This clonotype was sampled from a woman in her thirties or forties in good health and CMV-seropositive. In DNA, the CDR3 is TGTGCCAGCAGCTTATTAGCGGTCTCCTACAATGAGCAGTTCTTC. It yields the protein CASSLLAVSYNEQFF.